This TCR beta chain came from a study of regulatory T cells in long-lasting Graves disease. With iRepertoire HTBI primers and Arm-PCR of CDR3 regions, TCR beta libraries were built. TCRdb reprocessed the multiplex PCR reads with MiXCR, giving one entry per CDR3 protein. The sample comprises fewer than 400,000 distinct CDR3 sequences, roughly 21% of which are singletons, and less than 35% rests with the top ten. Indicated time point: persistent/refractory GD, antithyroid drugs over 5 years with positive TRAb. After RNA was extracted from PBMCs, the TCR library was made from it. Germline values: CDR1 KGHSH, CDR2 LQKENI. The V end was cut by 4 bases, the J end by 6 bases, with 10 bases between. The CDR3 is 13 residues long. This clonotype has just a few counts.

Here the sequenced sample was peripheral blood mononuclear cells (PBMCs), taken when the disease was refractory, from a patient treated with antithyroid drugs. This clonotype originated in a female donor with Graves disease. The chain employs TRBV18 and TRBJ1-5; possible D gene TRBD1, 5 bases. The CDR3 DNA follows: TGTGCCAGCTCACGGGACTGGGGTCAGCCCCAGCATTTT. Protein: CASSRDWGQPQHF.